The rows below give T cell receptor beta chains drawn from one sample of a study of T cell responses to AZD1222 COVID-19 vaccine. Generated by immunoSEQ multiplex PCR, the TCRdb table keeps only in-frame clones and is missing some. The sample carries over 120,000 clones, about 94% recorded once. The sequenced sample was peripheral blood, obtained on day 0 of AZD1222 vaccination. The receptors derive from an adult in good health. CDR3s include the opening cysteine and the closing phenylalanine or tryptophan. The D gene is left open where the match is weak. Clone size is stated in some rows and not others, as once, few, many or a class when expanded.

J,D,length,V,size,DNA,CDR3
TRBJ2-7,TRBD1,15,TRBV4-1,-,TGCGCCAGCAGCCAAGATACCGGACAGGGCGACGAGCAGTACTTC,CASSQDTGQGDEQYF
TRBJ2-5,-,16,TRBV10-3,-,TGTGCCATCAGTGAATACCGGGAACGGAACCAAGAGACCCAGTACTTC,CAISEYRERNQETQYF
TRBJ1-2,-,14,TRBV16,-,TGTGCCAGCAGCCAATCTAGGCAGAACTATGGCTACACCTTC,CASSQSRQNYGYTF
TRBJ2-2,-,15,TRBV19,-,TGTGCCACCGCATTCCAGGGGAAGAACACCGGGGAGCTGTTTTTT,CATAFQGKNTGELFF
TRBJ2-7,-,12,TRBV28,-,TGTGCCAGCGCGGGCGGTGGGGGACTGGTGTACTTC,CASAGGGGLVYF
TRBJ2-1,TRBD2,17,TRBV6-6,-,TGTGCCAGCAGTCCGCGACCCCTAGCGGGGGGAAACAATGAGCAGTTCTTC,CASSPRPLAGGNNEQFF
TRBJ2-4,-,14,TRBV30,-,TGTGCCTGGAGTGTGGGGGCTGGCAAAAACATTCAGTACTTC,CAWSVGAGKNIQYF
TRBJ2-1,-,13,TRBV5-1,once,TGCGCCAGCAGCCCGGACCCGTACAATGAGCAGTTCTTC,CASSPDPYNEQFF
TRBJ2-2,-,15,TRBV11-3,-,TGTGCCAGCAGCTTTTCCTCAACGAACACCGGGGAGCTGTTTTTT,CASSFSSTNTGELFF
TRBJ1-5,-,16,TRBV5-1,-,TGCGCCAGCAGCTTGGCCCCCGCTCAAGGCAATCAGCCCCAGCATTTT,CASSLAPAQGNQPQHF
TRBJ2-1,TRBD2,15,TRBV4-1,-,TGCGCCAGCAGCAAGACTAGCGGGACGTACAATGAGCAGTTCTTC,CASSKTSGTYNEQFF
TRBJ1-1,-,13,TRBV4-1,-,TGCGCCAGCAGCCTGGACAGCGGCACTGAAGCTTTCTTT,CASSLDSGTEAFF
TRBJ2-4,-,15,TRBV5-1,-,TGCGCCAGCAGCCCGGAGGGGGGCCGGGGAAACATTCAGTACTTC,CASSPEGGRGNIQYF
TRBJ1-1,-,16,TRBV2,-,TGTGCCAGCAGGAAACTGATGGGGCAGGTGAACACTGAAGCTTTCTTT,CASRKLMGQVNTEAFF
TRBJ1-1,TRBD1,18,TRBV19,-,TGTGCCAGTAGTATAGGGTACAGGGGCGCGAGGGCGAACACTGAAGCTTTCTTT,CASSIGYRGARANTEAFF
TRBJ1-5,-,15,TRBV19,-,TGTGCCAGTAGTATGGTGGGGAATGGCAATCAGCCCCAGCATTTT,CASSMVGNGNQPQHF
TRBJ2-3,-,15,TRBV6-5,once,TGTGCCAGCAGTCGCCAAGGGGGGTGGTCAGATACGCAGTATTTT,CASSRQGGWSDTQYF
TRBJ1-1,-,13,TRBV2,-,TGTGCCAGCAGTTATACAATGCACACTGAAGCTTTCTTT,CASSYTMHTEAFF
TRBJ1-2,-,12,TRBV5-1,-,TGCGCCAGCAGCGTCACAGGGTTTGGCTACACCTTC,CASSVTGFGYTF
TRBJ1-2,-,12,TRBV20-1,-,TGCAGTGCTAGTACAGCCTCCTATGGCTACACCTTC,CSASTASYGYTF
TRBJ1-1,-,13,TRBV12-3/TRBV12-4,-,TGTGCCAGCAGTTTTGAGCCGGGGACTGAAGCTTTCTTT,CASSFEPGTEAFF
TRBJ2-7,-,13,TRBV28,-,TGTGCCAGCAGGATAGCGGAACACTACGAGCAGTACTTC,CASRIAEHYEQYF
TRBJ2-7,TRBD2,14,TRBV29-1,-,TGCAGCGTTGGTAGACTAGCTAACAGCTACGAGCAGTACTTC,CSVGRLANSYEQYF
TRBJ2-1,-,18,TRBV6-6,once,TGTGCCAGCAGCCGAGCCCAACCGGGCCCCCAAACCCACAATGAGCAGTTCTTC,CASSRAQPGPQTHNEQFF
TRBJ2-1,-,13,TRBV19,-,TGTGCCAGTAGCCTGGGGGGGGGCGATGAGCAGTTCTTC,CASSLGGGDEQFF
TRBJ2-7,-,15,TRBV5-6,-,TGTGCCAGCAGCTTGGAATCCGGGGTGGCCTACGAGCAGTACTTC,CASSLESGVAYEQYF
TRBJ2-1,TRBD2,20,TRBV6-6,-,TGTGCCAGCAGTCCTTCCGGACAGTTCTTTAGCGGGAGCTCCTACAATGAGCAGTTCTTC,CASSPSGQFFSGSSYNEQFF
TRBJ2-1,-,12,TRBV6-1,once,TGTGCCAGCAGTGAAGTCGTGAGCCTGCAGTTCTTC,CASSEVVSLQFF
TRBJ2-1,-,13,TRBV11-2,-,TGTGCCAGCAGCTTGGGACACCACAATGAGCAGTTCTTC,CASSLGHHNEQFF
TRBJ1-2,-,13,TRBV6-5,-,TGTGCCAGCAGTTACTCGAAGGTCTATGGCTACACCTTC,CASSYSKVYGYTF
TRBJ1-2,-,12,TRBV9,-,TGTGCCAGCAGCGGGGCAGGGAAGGGCTACACCTTC,CASSGAGKGYTF
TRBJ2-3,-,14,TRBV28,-,TGTGCCAGCACTCCCGACGGCCCCGCGGATACGCAGTATTTT,CASTPDGPADTQYF
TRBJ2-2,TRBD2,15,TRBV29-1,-,TGCAGCGTTATAGGTGGGAGGGCCGACACCGGGGAGCTGTTTTTT,CSVIGGRADTGELFF
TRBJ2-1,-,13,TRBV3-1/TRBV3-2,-,TGTGCCAGCAGCCCTAGGAATCTCAATGAGCAGTTCTTC,CASSPRNLNEQFF
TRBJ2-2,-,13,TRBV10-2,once,TGCGCCAGCAGGTATCAGAACACCGGGGAGCTGTTTTTT,CASRYQNTGELFF
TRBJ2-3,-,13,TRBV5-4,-,TGTGCCAGCAGTCGGGGGGCCACAGATACGCAGTATTTT,CASSRGATDTQYF
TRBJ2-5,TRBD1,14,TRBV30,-,TGTGCCTGGAGTGTCGCAGGGGGAAAAGAGACCCAGTACTTC,CAWSVAGGKETQYF
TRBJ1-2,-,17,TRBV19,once,TGTGCCAGTACCACTAGGGGTTGGATTGGGGATGACTATGGCTACACCTTC,CASTTRGWIGDDYGYTF
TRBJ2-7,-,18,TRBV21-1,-,TGTGCCAGCAGCAAAGATGGAGGGGGTGCCCACGCTAACTACGAGCAGTACTTC,CASSKDGGGAHANYEQYF
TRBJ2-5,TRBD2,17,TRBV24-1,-,TGTGCCACCAGTGACCCCCGCGTGTCTAGCGGACAAGAGACCCAGTACTTC,CATSDPRVSSGQETQYF
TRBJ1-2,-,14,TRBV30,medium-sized,TGTGCCTGGAGTGTCGCCGCAATAAACTATGGCTACACCTTC,CAWSVAAINYGYTF
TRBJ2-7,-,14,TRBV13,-,TGTGCCAGCAGCCCCGCCGGGCTGTCCTACGAGCAGTACTTC,CASSPAGLSYEQYF
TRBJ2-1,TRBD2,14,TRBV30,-,TGTGCCTGGAAACTAGCGGGAGGAAGTTGGGAGCAGTTCTTC,CAWKLAGGSWEQFF
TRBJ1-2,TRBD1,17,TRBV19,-,TGTGCCAGTAGAACTGAAGCCGGGACAGAGCTTCACTATGGCTACACCTTC,CASRTEAGTELHYGYTF